This TCR beta chain appears in the sequencing data of a study of cytomegalovirus exposure and HLA in healthy donors. This CDR3 spans 15 amino acids. The germline V gene has CDR1 LNHNV and CDR2 YYDKDF (reference sequence). The PCR contained 60 Vbeta and 13 Jbeta primers. Clones were sequenced by immunoSEQ multiplex PCR, and TCRdb holds only the in-frame ones, with some missing. The table has more than 140,000 clones, about three quarters seen once. The chain uses TRBV15 and TRBJ2-5, with TRBD1 identical over 9 bases. TRBJ2-7 explains the end of the DNA better; the J call may be wrong. The TCR sequence derives from a male donor in good health and CMV-seronegative. The source material was PBMCs. CDR3 sequence: CATSRERTGVHEQYF. The CDR3 nucleotides read TGTGCCACCAGCAGAGAGCGGACAGGGGTCCACGAGCAGTACTTC.